Listed below are T cell receptor beta chains from one sample, sequenced in a study of CD8 T cells in Susac syndrome. Using its own MiXCR run on the immunoSEQ multiplex PCR reads, TCRdb lists one record per CDR3 protein. The table records tens of thousands of distinct CDR3 sequences, 93% of them present only once. The source material was CD4+ T cells from PBMCs. These receptors came from a human donor with Susac syndrome. Both conserved end residues are part of each CDR3. A D gene is named only where the DNA matches it firmly. Expanded clones are given a class, and other clones once, few, many or no size at all.

TRBD1	TRBV5-1	once	TRBJ2-3	15	TGCGCCAGCAGCTCTGACAGGGGGCGGGGAGATACGCAGTATTTT	CASSSDRGRGDTQYF
-	TRBV7-2	-	TRBJ2-7	16	TGTGCCAGCAGCTATACCGGGACCCCCCTAGGGTACGAGCAGTACTTC	CASSYTGTPLGYEQYF
-	TRBV7-2	-	TRBJ1-2	15	TGTGCCAGCAGCTTAGCGACAGATATTGGGGATGGCTACACCTTC	CASSLATDIGDGYTF
-	TRBV20-1	-	TRBJ1-1	15	TGCAGTGCTAGTAACCCGAGCTTTCTGAACACTGAAGCTTTCTTT	CSASNPSFLNTEAFF
-	TRBV7-3	-	TRBJ1-6	14	TGTGCCAGCAGCTTAGGGTATTATAATTCACCCCTCCACTTT	CASSLGYYNSPLHF
-	TRBV3-1	-	TRBJ2-5	14	TGTGCCAGCAGCCCACTATTCATCCAAGAGACCCAGTACTTC	CASSPLFIQETQYF
-	TRBV7-2	-	TRBJ2-5	14	TGTGCCAGCAGCTTAGCGGGGGGGCGGGAGACCCAGTACTTC	CASSLAGGRETQYF
TRBD1	TRBV20-1	-	TRBJ2-7	15	TGCAGTGCTAGAGTTCCAGGGGGAAGTAGGTACGAGCAGTACTTC	CSARVPGGSRYEQYF
-	TRBV7-3	once	TRBJ1-2	15	TGTGCCAGCAGCCCACAAGGGACGGAGGACTATGGCTACACCTTC	CASSPQGTEDYGYTF
-	TRBV7-9	-	TRBJ1-2	13	TGTGCCGGCAGCCGTCAAGAGGGCTATGGCTACACCTTC	CAGSRQEGYGYTF
-	TRBV14	once	TRBJ2-2	18	TGTGCCAGCAGCCAAGGAGCAGGGATATTTTTAAGTGCCGGGGAGCTGTTTTTT	CASSQGAGIFLSAGELFF
-	TRBV28	-	TRBJ1-3	15	TGTGCCAGCGGCGCCCCCGGGACGGGAGGAAACACCATATATTTT	CASGAPGTGGNTIYF
-	TRBV6-5	-	TRBJ2-4	14	TGTGCCAGCAGTACCCAGAGCGCCAAAAACATTCAGTACTTC	CASSTQSAKNIQYF
-	TRBV7-6	-	TRBJ2-1	12	TGTGCCAGCAGCCCCAATAACAATGAGCAGTTCTTC	CASSPNNNEQFF
-	TRBV7-6	-	TRBJ1-6	15	TGTGCCAGCAGCCTCCCGACAGTCCATAATTCACCCCTCCACTTT	CASSLPTVHNSPLHF
-	TRBV5-1	-	TRBJ2-3	15	TGCGCCAGCAGCTTGGTGGGCGGGAACACAGATACGCAGTATTTT	CASSLVGGNTDTQYF
TRBD1	TRBV6-5	-	TRBJ2-7	15	TGTGCCAGCAGACCAAAAAACAGGGGGGTTTACGAGCAGTACTTC	CASRPKNRGVYEQYF
-	TRBV9	-	TRBJ2-1	16	TGTGCCAGCAGCGTAGGAGGCAGGGGTGGATTATATGAGCAGTTCTTC	CASSVGGRGGLYEQFF
TRBD1	TRBV11-2	-	TRBJ2-5	18	TGTGCCAGCAGCTTTTCCCCCGGAAGGACAGGGGTATTGGAGACCCAGTACTTC	CASSFSPGRTGVLETQYF
TRBD1	TRBV6-5	once	TRBJ2-5	14	TGTGCCAGCAGACCCACAGGGGGCTTGCGGTCCCAGTACTTC	CASRPTGGLRSQYF
-	TRBV24-1	-	TRBJ1-1	15	TGTGCCACCAGTGATCCTACCCTCCCGGGTACAAAAGCTTTCTTT	CATSDPTLPGTKAFF
-	TRBV20-1	once	TRBJ1-2	14	TGCAGTGTTCCATTGGTGGGAGGGAACTATGGCTACACCTTC	CSVPLVGGNYGYTF
-	TRBV28	-	TRBJ1-1	13	TGTGCCAGCAGTTTTCAAGTGGGCACTGAAGCTTTCTTT	CASSFQVGTEAFF